What follows are 13 T cell receptor beta chains derived from one specimen sequenced in a study of blood T cells in healthy people across ages. Alongside a J-beta primer mix, a sample-barcoded 5' primer served in a second PCR lasting roughly 6 to 11 cycles. TCRdb re-derived calls from the 5' RACE reads in MiXCR, one entry per CDR3 protein. This sample carries roughly 1.5 million distinct CDR3 sequences, roughly 43% of them seen once, and the ten largest clones take 4%. The sequenced material came from blood. Every receptor here comes from a young woman in good health.

This clonotype was counted a few times. The chain uses TRBV20-1 and TRBJ2-5, with D possibly matching TRBD1 (6 bases). This CDR3 is built from 13 residues. The ends were cut back, 0 bases at V and 5 bases at J, with 10 bases in the middle. From germline, CDR1 is DFQATT and CDR2 SNEGSKA (reference sequence). The CDR3 region has the DNA TGCAGTGCTAGAGATCTAGGGGGTGAGACCCAGTACTTC. Amino acid sequence: CSARDLGGETQYF.

The chain is built from TRBV2 and TRBJ2-3, with D unresolved. The germline gives CDR1 SNHLY, CDR2 FYNNEI. CDR3 length: 15 residues. Trimming pared 6 bases from V and 3 bases from J, leaving 16 bases between. Here the CDR3 reads CASSKTAAATDTQYF. The CDR3 DNA sequence: TGTGCCAGCAGCAAAACGGCCGCGGCGACAGATACGCAGTATTTT.

The sample holds a few counts of this clonotype. A read error may account for a junction end that differs from germline. J is TRBJ2-5 and V is TRBV20-1; D remains unclear. This CDR3 comprises 15 residues. The germline CDR1 and CDR2 sequences are DFQATT and SNEGSKA (reference sequence). The CDR3 bases are TGCAGTGCTAGAGATCGGGTCGGCAACCAGGAGACCCAGTACTTC. Translated, it gives CSARDRVGNQETQYF.

The chain joins TRBV7-2 to TRBJ1-5; D is possibly TRBD1 (5 bases). The CDR3 has 15 amino acids. Germline V gene sequence: CDR1 SGHTA, CDR2 FQGNSA. Trimming took 8 bases from V and 5 from J, leaving 19 bases between them. The CDR3: CASATTVGTHQPQHF. DNA for the CDR3: TGTGCCAGCGCTACGACGGTAGGGACCCATCAGCCCCAGCATTTT.

The chain is built from TRBV27 and TRBJ2-5; perhaps TRBD2 as D (5 bases). CDR1 is MNHEY, CDR2 SMNVEV, per germline (reference sequence). Trimming took 4 bases from V and 2 from J, leaving 14 bases between them. The CDR3 contains 15 residues. DNA of the CDR3: TGTGCCAGCAGTTCGGCCGTGAGGGTACAAGAGACCCAGTACTTC. Residues: CASSSAVRVQETQYF.

This clonotype was seen more than once but under ten times. The chain combines TRBV4-3 with TRBJ2-1, with a tentative D call TRBD2 (6 bases). The CDR3 contains 16 residues. The V gene's germline CDR1 is LGHNA and CDR2 YSLEER. Deletions cut 3 bases from V and 3 bases from J, with 15 bases between. The CDR3 region has the DNA TGCGCCAGCAGCCAGGAACGTTTGACTAGCTACAATGAGCAGTTCTTC. It encodes CASSQERLTSYNEQFF.

A single count supports this clonotype. The chain is built from TRBV20-1 and TRBJ2-1; 8 bases line up with TRBD2. Germline lookup yields CDR1 DFQATT and CDR2 SNEGSKA (reference sequence). J gave up 2 bases and V 3 bases, and 12 bases lay outside the gene matches. CDR3 length equals 17 residues. CDR3 region: CSARRLAGDPPYNEQFF. The CDR3 nucleotides read TGCAGTGCTAGGAGGCTAGCGGGTGACCCCCCCTACAATGAGCAGTTCTTC.

The chain employs TRBV11-2 and TRBJ2-3; 8 bases line up with TRBD2. Germline CDR1 reads SGHAT; CDR2 reads FQNNGV. With 3 bases clipped from V and 3 bases from J, the junction kept 8 bases outside the gene matches. The CDR3 contains 16 residues. The CDR3 here is CASSFRSGIKTDTQYF. The CDR3 region has the DNA TGTGCCAGCAGCTTCCGTAGCGGGATAAAGACAGATACGCAGTATTTT.

This clonotype was observed a few times. V usage is TRBV9 and J usage is TRBJ1-6; the D is unclear. V lost 0 bases to trimming and J lost 7 bases, with 11 bases between them. Germline values: CDR1 SGDLS, CDR2 YYNGEE. The CDR3 is 15 amino acids. The CDR3 region is CASSVDGPANSPLHF. In DNA form, the CDR3 reads TGTGCCAGCAGCGTAGATGGGCCAGCAAATTCACCCCTCCACTTT.

The chain links TRBV30 to TRBJ2-5; D remains unclear. Trimming removed 8 bases at V and 0 bases at J, with 4 bases between. The CDR3 runs to 10 residues. Germline-derived CDR1 and CDR2 are GTSNPN and SVGIG (reference sequence). The CDR3 protein is CAVNQETQYF. DNA for the CDR3: TGTGCCGTGAACCAAGAGACCCAGTACTTC.

This chain connects TRBV4-1 to TRBJ2-7; 8 nucleotides match TRBD1. There are 16 residues in the CDR3. J was trimmed by 3 bases and V by 1 base; bases with no gene match: 8. The V gene's germline CDR1 is MGHRA and CDR2 YSYEKL. This chain's CDR3 is CASSQGPTGANYEQYF. CDR3 nucleotides: TGCGCCAGCAGCCAAGGGCCGACAGGGGCCAACTACGAGCAGTACTTC.

This clonotype was observed a handful of times. The chain has TRBV6-5 and TRBJ1-4; 7 nucleotides line up with TRBD1. Germline trimming cut 5 bases from V and 3 bases from J; bases unmatched to any gene: 6. Germline CDR1 is MNHEY and CDR2 is SVGAGI. The CDR3 is made up of 15 amino acids. The CDR3 spells CASSELTGANEKLFF. CDR3 in DNA: TGTGCCAGCAGTGAACTTACAGGGGCTAATGAAAAACTGTTTTTT.

This clonotype has just a few counts. This sequence joins TRBV7-8 and TRBJ2-1; tentative D call: TRBD1 (6 bases). CDR3 length: 16 amino acids. Germline lookup yields CDR1 SGHVS and CDR2 FQNEAQ. Trimming left V 1 base short and J 5 bases short, with 15 bases between. CDR3 residues: CASSLEARRGNNEQFF. The CDR3 DNA sequence: TGTGCCAGCAGCTTAGAGGCGCGAAGGGGGAACAATGAGCAGTTCTTC.